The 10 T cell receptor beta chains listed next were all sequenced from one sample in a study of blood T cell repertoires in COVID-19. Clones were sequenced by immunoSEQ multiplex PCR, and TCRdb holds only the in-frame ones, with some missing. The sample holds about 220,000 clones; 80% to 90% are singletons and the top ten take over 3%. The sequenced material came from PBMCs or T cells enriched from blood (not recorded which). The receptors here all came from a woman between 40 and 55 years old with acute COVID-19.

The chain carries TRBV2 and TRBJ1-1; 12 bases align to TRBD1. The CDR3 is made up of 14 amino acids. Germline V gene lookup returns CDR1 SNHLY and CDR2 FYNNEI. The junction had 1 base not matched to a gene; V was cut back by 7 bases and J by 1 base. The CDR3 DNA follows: TGTGCCAGCAAGGGACAGGGGGCGAACACTGAAGCTTTCTTT. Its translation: CASKGQGANTEAFF.

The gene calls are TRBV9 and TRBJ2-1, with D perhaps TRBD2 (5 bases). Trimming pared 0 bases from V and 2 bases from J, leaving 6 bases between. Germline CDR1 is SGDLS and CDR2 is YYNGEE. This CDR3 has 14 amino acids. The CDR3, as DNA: TGTGCCAGCAGCGTAGCCGGGACCTACAATGAGCAGTTCTTC. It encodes CASSVAGTYNEQFF. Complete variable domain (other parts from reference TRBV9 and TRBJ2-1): DSGVTQTPKHLITATGQRVTLRCSPRSGDLSVYWYQQSLDQGLQFLIQYYNGEERAKGNILERFSAQQFPDLHSELNLSSLELGDSALYFCASSVAGTYNEQFFGPGTRLTVL.

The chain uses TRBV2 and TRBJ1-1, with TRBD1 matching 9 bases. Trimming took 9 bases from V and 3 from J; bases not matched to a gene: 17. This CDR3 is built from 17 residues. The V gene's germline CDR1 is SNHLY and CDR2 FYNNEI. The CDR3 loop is CASLETGTGQIYTEAFF. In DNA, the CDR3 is TGTGCCAGTCTAGAAACCGGGACAGGGCAAATTTACACTGAAGCTTTCTTT. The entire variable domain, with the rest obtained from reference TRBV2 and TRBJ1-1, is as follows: EPEVTQTPSHQVTQMGQEVILRCVPISNHLYFYWYRQILGQKVEFLVSFYNNEISEKSEIFDDQFSVERPDGSNFTLKIRSTKLEDSAMYFCASLETGTGQIYTEAFFGQGTRLTVV.

The CDR3 DNA reads as TGTGCCACCAGTCCAGTCAATCAGCCCCAGCATTTT. This codes for CATSPVNQPQHF. V usage is TRBV15 and J usage is TRBJ1-5; D uncertain. CDR3 length: 12 amino acids. Germline V gives CDR1 LNHNV, CDR2 YYDKDF (reference sequence). V lost 6 bases to trimming and J lost 3 bases, with 6 bases between them.

The CDR3 DNA is TGTGCCAGCAGCCCCAGCGGAACCTATGGCTACACCTTC. Amino acids: CASSPSGTYGYTF. The chain uses TRBV12-3 or TRBV12-4 and TRBJ1-2, with no clear D. Trimming stripped 6 bases from V and 4 bases from J, with 12 bases between. The CDR3 length is 13 residues.

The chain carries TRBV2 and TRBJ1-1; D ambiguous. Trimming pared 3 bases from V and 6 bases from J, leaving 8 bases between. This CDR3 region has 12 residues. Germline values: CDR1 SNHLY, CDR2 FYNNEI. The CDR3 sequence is CASSDLAPEAFF. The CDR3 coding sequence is TGTGCCAGCAGTGACTTGGCCCCTGAAGCTTTCTTT.

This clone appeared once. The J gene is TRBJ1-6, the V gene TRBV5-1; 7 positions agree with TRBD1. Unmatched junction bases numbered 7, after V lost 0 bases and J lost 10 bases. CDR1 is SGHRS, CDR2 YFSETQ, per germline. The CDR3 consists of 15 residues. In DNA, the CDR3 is TGCGCCAGCAGCTTGGCCGACAGGGAGGAATCACCCCTCCACTTT. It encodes CASSLADREESPLHF.

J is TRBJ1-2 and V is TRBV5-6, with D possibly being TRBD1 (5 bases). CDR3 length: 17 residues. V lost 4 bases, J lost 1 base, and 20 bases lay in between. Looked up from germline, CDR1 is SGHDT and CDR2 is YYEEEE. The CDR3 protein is CASSLQEGPAYNYGYTF. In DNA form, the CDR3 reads TGTGCCAGCAGCCTACAGGAGGGCCCAGCTTATAACTATGGCTACACCTTC.

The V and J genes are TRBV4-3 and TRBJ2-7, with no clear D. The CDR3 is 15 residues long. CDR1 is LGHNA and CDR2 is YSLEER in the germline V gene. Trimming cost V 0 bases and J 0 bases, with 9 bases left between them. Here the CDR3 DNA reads TGCGCCAGCAGCCAAGATCCACAGAGCTCCTACGAGCAGTACTTC. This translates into CASSQDPQSSYEQYF.

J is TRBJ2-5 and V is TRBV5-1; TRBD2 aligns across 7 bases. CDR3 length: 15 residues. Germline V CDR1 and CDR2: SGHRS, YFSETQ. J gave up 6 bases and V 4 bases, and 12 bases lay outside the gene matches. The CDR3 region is CASSPRGAGRKTQYF. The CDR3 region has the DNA TGCGCCAGCAGCCCCCGAGGAGCGGGGAGAAAGACCCAGTACTTC. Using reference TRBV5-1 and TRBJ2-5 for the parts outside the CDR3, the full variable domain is KAGVTQTPRYLIKTRGQQVTLSCSPISGHRSVSWYQQTPGQGLQFLFEYFSETQRNKGNFPGRFSGRQFSNSRSEMNVSTLELGDSALYLCASSPRGAGRKTQYFGPGTRLLVL.